This paragraph reports one T cell receptor (beta chain). The data stem from a study of blood T cell repertoires in COVID-19. Overall study: The United States, Italy and Spain provided the acute and convalescent COVID-19 samples. Sample material is recorded as cDNA or gDNA derived from T cells, B-cell-depleted T cells, or PBMCs.

Under the authors' procedure: Reference gene primer amplification gave estimated nucleated cell counts. Profiled with immunoSEQ multiplex PCR; TCRdb holds only in-frame clones, not every one. V, J and clone size derive from that table, while D and trimming were established from the DNA sequence. The repertoire has about 260,000 clones, around 90% of them found once; the top ten carry approximately 2.6%. V lost 4 bases to trimming and J lost 2 bases; unmatched junction nucleotides: 11. The CDR3 length is 17 residues. Germline V lookup: CDR1 SGHTA, CDR2 FQGTGA. Seattle cases were enrolled at active infection and followed longitudinally.

The specimen sequenced was peripheral blood. The TCR originated in a person aged 18 to 30 with COVID-19, enrolled during active disease. The chain uses TRBV7-3 and TRBJ1-5, with TRBD1 matching 7 bases. Written as DNA, the CDR3 is TGTGCCAGCAGCTCAAGCGACAGGGTGGAGGGCAATCAGCCCCAGCATTTT. The encoded protein is CASSSSDRVEGNQPQHF.